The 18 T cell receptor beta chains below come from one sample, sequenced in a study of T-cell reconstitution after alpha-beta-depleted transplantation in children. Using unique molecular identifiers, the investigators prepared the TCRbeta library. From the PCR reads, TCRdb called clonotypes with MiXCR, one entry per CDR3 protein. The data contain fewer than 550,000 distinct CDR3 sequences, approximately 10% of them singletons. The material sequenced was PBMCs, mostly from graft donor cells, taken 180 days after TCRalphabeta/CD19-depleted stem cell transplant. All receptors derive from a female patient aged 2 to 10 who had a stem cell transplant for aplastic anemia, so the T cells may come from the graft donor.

In DNA form, the CDR3 reads TGTGCCAGCAGTTTACGGGAGCCCCCCTACAATGAGCAGTTCTTC. Translated, it gives CASSLREPPYNEQFF. The chain links TRBV12-3 or TRBV12-4 to TRBJ2-1, with D perhaps matching TRBD2 (6 bases). This CDR3 is 15 amino acids long. The V and J ends lost 2 bases and 2 bases respectively, with 10 bases between them.

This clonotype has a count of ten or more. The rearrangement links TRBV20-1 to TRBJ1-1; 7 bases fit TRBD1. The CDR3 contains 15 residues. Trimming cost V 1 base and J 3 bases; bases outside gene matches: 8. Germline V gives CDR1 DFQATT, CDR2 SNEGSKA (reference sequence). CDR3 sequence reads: CSARGQGLGYTEAFF. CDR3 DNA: TGCAGTGCTAGAGGACAGGGCCTTGGATACACTGAAGCTTTCTTT.

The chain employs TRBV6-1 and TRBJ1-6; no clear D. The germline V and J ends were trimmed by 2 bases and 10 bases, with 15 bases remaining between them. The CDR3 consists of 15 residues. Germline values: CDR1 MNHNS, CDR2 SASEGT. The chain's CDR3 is CASSERSQERSPLHF. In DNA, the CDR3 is TGTGCCAGCAGTGAACGGTCTCAGGAAAGATCACCCCTCCACTTT.

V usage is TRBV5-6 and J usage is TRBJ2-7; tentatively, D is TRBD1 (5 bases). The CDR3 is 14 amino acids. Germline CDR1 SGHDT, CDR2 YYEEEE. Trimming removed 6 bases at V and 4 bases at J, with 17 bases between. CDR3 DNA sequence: TGTGCCAGCACATACAGGTCCCTGAGTTACGAGCAGTACGTC. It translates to CASTYRSLSYEQYV.

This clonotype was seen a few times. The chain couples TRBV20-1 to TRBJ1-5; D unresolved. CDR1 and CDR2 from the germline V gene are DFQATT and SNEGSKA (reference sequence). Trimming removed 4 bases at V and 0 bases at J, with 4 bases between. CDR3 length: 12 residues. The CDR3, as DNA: TGCAGTGCTACCAGTAGCAATCAGCCCCAGCATTTT. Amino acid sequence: CSATSSNQPQHF.

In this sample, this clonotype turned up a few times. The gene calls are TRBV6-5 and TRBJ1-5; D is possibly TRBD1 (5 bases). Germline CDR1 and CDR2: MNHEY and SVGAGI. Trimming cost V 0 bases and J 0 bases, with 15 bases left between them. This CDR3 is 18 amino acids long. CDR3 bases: TGTGCCAGCAGTTACTCGAGGTCCGGACACATTAGCAATCAGCCCCAGCATTTT. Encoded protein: CASSYSRSGHISNQPQHF.

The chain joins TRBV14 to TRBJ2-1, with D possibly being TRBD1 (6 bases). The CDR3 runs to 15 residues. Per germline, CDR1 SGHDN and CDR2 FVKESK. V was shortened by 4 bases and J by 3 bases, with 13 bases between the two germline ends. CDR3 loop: CASSRQGQGYNEQFF. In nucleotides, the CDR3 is TGTGCCAGCAGCCGCCAGGGGCAGGGCTACAATGAGCAGTTCTTC.

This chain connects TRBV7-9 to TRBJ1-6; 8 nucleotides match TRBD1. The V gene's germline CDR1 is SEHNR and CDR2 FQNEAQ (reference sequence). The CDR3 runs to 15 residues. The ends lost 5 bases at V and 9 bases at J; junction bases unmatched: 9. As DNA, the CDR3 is TGTGCCAGCAGCGGACAGGGTTTTTTAGGTTCACCCCTCCACTTT. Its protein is CASSGQGFLGSPLHF.

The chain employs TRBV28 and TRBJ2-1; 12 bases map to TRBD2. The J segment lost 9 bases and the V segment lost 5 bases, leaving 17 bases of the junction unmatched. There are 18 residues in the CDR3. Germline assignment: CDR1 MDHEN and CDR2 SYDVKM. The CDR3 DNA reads TGTGCCAGCAGTCGACAGGGTTATTGGACTAGCGGGACGGGTGAGCAGTTCTTC. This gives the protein CASSRQGYWTSGTGEQFF. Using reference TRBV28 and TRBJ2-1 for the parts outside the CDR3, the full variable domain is DVKVTQSSRYLVKRTGEKVFLECVQDMDHENMFWYRQDPGLGLRLIYFSYDVKMKEKGDIPEGYSVSREKKERFSLILESASTNQTSMYLCASSRQGYWTSGTGEQFFGPGTRLTVL.

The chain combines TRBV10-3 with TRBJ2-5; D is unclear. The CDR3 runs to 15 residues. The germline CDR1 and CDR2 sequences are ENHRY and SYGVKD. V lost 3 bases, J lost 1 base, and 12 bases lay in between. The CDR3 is CAISELSGPQETQYF. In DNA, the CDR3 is TGTGCCATCAGTGAATTGTCAGGCCCCCAAGAGACCCAGTACTTC.

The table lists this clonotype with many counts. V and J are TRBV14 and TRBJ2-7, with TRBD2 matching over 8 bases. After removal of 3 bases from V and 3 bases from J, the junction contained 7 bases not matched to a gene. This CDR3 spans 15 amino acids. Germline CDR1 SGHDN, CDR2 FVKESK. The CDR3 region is CASSHAGGLYYEQYV. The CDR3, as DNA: TGTGCCAGCAGCCACGCGGGAGGACTTTACTACGAGCAGTACGTC.

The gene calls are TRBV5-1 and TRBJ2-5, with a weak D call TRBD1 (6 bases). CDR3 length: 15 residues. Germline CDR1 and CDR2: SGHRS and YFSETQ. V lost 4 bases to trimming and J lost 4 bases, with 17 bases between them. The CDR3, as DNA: TGCGCCAGCAGCAGTCCAACAGGGAGCAGAGAGACCCAGTACTTC. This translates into CASSSPTGSRETQYF. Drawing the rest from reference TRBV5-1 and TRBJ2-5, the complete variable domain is KAGVTQTPRYLIKTRGQQVTLSCSPISGHRSVSWYQQTPGQGLQFLFEYFSETQRNKGNFPGRFSGRQFSNSRSEMNVSTLELGDSALYLCASSSPTGSRETQYFGPGTRLLVL.

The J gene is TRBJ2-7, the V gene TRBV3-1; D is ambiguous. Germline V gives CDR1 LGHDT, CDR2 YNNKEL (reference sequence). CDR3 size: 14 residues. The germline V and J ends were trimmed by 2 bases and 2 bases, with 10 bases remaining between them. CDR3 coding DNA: TGTGCCAGCAGCCAATTGGCGTCCCCCTACGAGCAGTACTTC. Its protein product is CASSQLASPYEQYF.

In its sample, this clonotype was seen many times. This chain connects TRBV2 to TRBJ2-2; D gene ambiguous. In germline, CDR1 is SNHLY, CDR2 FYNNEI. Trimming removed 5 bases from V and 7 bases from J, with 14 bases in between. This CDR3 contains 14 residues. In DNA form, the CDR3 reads TGTGCCAGCAGTCCAACTCCTATCGACGGGGAGCTGTTTTTT. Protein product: CASSPTPIDGELFF.

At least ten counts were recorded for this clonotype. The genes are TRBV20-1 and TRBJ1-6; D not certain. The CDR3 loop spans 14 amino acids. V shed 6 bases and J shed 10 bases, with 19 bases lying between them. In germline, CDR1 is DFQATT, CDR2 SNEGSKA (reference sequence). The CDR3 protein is CSATTGSRGSPLHF. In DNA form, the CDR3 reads TGCAGTGCGACAACGGGCTCCCGGGGATCACCCCTCCACTTT.

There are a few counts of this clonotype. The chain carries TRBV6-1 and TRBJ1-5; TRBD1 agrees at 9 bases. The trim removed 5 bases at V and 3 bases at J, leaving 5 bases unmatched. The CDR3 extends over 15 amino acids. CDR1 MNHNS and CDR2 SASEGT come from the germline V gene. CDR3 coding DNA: TGTGCCAGCAGTCCTAACAGGGGGCTCAATCAGCCCCAGCATTTT. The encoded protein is CASSPNRGLNQPQHF.

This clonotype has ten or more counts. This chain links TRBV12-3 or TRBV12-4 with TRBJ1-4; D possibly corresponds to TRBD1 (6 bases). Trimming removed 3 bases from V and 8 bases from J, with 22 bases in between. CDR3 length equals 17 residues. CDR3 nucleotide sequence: TGTGCCAGCAGTTTGTCACAGCTTGCAAGGCAGGGGGAAAAACTGTTTTTT. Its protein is CASSLSQLARQGEKLFF.

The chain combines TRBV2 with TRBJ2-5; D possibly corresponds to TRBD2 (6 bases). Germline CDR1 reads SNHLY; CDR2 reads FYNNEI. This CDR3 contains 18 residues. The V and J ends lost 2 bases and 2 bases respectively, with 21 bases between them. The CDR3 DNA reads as TGTGCCAGCAGTGAAATTCCCTCGCCCTACCGGGGGCAAGAGACCCAGTACTTC. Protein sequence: CASSEIPSPYRGQETQYF.